The rows below give T cell receptor beta chains drawn from one sample of a study of patients and donors after allogeneic stem cell transplantation. TCRdb re-called the RT-PCR reads through MiXCR, storing one row per CDR3 protein. The table shows under 35,000 distinct CDR3 sequences, with 30% to 40% occurring only once. Sequenced material: blood, either unsorted or a sorted T cell fraction (not recorded which). The receptors were gathered from a human donor who was either an allogeneic HSCT recipient or a stem cell or donor lymphocyte infusion donor (not recorded which). It is not recorded whose cells these are; they may come from a transplant donor. Both conserved end residues are part of each CDR3. Fields, in order: D gene, J gene, clone size, V gene, CDR3 DNA, CDR3 protein. The D gene is left open where the match is weak. The size of a clone is reported for some rows only, either as once, few or many, or as a class for expanded clones.

NA,TRBJ2-3,NA,TRBV20-1,TGCAGTGCCGTAAGTTGGCGGAATACGCAGTATTTT,CSAVSWRNTQYF
NA,TRBJ2-2,NA,TRBV4-3,TGCGCCAGCAGCCAAAGACCCCCGGGGGCCAACACCGGGGAGCTGTTTTTT,CASSQRPPGANTGELFF
NA,TRBJ1-1,few,TRBV7-3,TGTGCCAGCAGCTCAGGACATAACACTGAAGCTTTCTTT,CASSSGHNTEAFF
NA,TRBJ1-1,NA,TRBV11-2,TGTGCCAGCAGCTTAAGGTCTACTGGAGCTTTCTTT,CASSLRSTGAFF
NA,TRBJ2-5,NA,TRBV4-1,TGCGCCAGCAGCCAAGAATTAGTTGAGACCCAGTACTTC,CASSQELVETQYF
NA,TRBJ2-5,NA,TRBV7-9,TGTGCCAGCAACCTCCTCGGACGGGGGCAAGAGACCCAGTACTTC,CASNLLGRGQETQYF
TRBD1,TRBJ1-1,few,TRBV20-1,TGCAGTGCTAGAGTCCCGGGACAGATAAGGGGCACTGAAGCTTTCTTT,CSARVPGQIRGTEAFF
NA,TRBJ2-7,NA,TRBV20-1,TGCAGTGCTCTAAATCCTAGGGACCCCTACGAGCAGTACTTC,CSALNPRDPYEQYF
NA,TRBJ1-4,many,TRBV7-9,TGTGCCAGCTCCCTCAGTCTTGAAAAACTGTTTTTT,CASSLSLEKLFF
TRBD2,TRBJ2-1,few,TRBV10-3,TGTGCCGTGCGCGGGACTAGCGGGAGGGTTCCGTTCTTC,CAVRGTSGRVPFF
NA,TRBJ1-3,few,TRBV29-1,TGCAGCGTTGCTGGGGCTGGAAACACCATATATTTT,CSVAGAGNTIYF